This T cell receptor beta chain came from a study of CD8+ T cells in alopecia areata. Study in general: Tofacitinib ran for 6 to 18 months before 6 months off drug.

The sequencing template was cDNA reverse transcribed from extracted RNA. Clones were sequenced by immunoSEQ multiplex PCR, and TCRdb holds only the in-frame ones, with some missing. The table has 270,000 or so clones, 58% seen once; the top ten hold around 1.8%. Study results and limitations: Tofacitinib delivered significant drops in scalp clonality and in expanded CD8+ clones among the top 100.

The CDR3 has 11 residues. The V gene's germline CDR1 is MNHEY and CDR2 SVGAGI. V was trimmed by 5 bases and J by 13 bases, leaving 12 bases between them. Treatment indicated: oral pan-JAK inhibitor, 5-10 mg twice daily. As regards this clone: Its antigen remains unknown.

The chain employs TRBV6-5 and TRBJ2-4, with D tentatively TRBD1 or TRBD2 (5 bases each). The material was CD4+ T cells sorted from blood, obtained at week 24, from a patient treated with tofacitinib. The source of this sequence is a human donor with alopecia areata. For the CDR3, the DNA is TGTGCCAGCAGTGAAGGGACGGTACAGTACTTC. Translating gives CASSEGTVQYF.